Described below is a single T cell receptor (beta chain) sequence and its context. Its target antigen remains unknown. No base-level quality is on record; no much larger clone is a single base apart. This record comes from a study of blood T cell repertoires in COVID-19 (dated by TCRdb to 2018 to 2020). Describing the broader study: Samples from collaborators originated in the United States, Italy and Spain and spanned both the acute and convalescent phases of COVID-19. The prospective study material was composed of cDNA or gDNA derived from T cells, B-cell-depleted T cells, or PBMCs. The dataset comprised deeply sampled blood TCRbeta repertoires from subjects exposed to, actively infected with, or recovered from COVID-19. The repertoires were released in a freely available public database intended as a resource for research on the immune response to SARS-CoV-2. Samples came from the ongoing ImmuneRACE study (first 160 participants) plus 1,254 subjects from 6 global collaborators. A de-identified subject ID, COVID-19 status, age in years and sex were almost always included in the sample metadata. Where available, HLA class I and class II types were obtained from metadata supplied by the sample provider rather than from assay-based typing. The paper as a whole reports these results and caveats: The amount of clinical and demographic metadata varied by source and participant and was provided uncurated.

TCRbeta CDR3 regions were amplified from genomic DNA using the immunoSEQ Assay, a bias-controlled multiplex PCR. The authors' pipeline ran thus. The number of nucleated cells in each sample was estimated by amplification of reference gene primers within the assay. Sequence reads were collapsed and filtered to measure the absolute abundance of every unique TCRbeta CDR3 rearrangement. For each sample, productive Simpson clonality was calculated by taking the square root of Simpson's diversity index across productive rearrangements. This immuneACCESS table, as held by TCRdb, lists in-frame sequences with V and J called but not all clones. Of the missing ones, under half trace to an unresolved V gene in checked studies; the others have no known cause. The V and J calls and clone size come from that table; D and trimming were worked out from the DNA. For this sample there are roughly 74,000 clones; approximately 90% appear just once. The ten largest account for about 2.7% of the sample.

Collaborating institutions collected whole blood in K2EDTA tubes following their own protocols. For TCRbeta analysis, collaborators shipped samples in one of three forms: frozen whole blood, isolated PBMCs, or DNA extracted from either of those sample types. Trimming leaves V shorter by 5 bases and J shorter by 5 bases, with the junction holding 7 bases beyond the gene matches. CDR1 and CDR2 are read off the germline V gene (reference sequence) as MNHEY and SMNVEV. Measured from the cysteine to the phenylalanine, the CDR3 is 14 residues long. CDR3 DNA is the only sequence kept; it has 42 bases, read in frame from the first base.

This receptor chain uses TRBV27 and TRBJ1-1, with 8 bases aligning to TRBD1. Material: peripheral blood. The source of this sequence is a man between 65 and 85 years old with active or convalescent COVID-19. For the CDR3, the sequence is CASSLWTGRTEAFF. The DNA sequence follows: TGTGCCAGCAGTCTCTGGACAGGGAGGACTGAAGCTTTCTTT.